Included here is one T cell receptor beta chain sequence, with context. These data belong to a study of blood T cell repertoires in COVID-19. On the study more broadly: Sites in the United States, Italy and Spain provided acute and convalescent COVID-19 samples. The analysed material was cDNA or gDNA that came from T cells, B-cell-depleted T cells, or PBMCs.

The CDR3 runs 13 residues. Germline V gene lookup returns CDR1 MDHEN and CDR2 SYDVKM. V was trimmed by 4 bases and J by 3 bases, leaving 6 bases between them. In the original analysis: It was from reference gene primer amplification that nucleated cell counts were estimated. Clones were read by immunoSEQ multiplex PCR, and TCRdb kept only the in-frame ones, dropping some. The V and J calls and the clone size are those of that table, but D and trimming were determined from the DNA. Of a few hundred thousand clones detected, 75% to 85% appear once; the ten largest clones hold roughly 1.2%. The chain has TRBV28 and TRBJ2-2; a possible D gene is TRBD2 (6 bases). The clonotype originates from a woman aged 25 to 45 with COVID-19, enrolled during active disease. The sequenced sample consisted of peripheral blood. Written as DNA, the CDR3 is TGTGCCAGCAGTTCGGGGGACACCGGGGAGCTGTTTTTT. It translates to CASSSGDTGELFF.